This T cell receptor beta chain appears in the sequencing data of a study of identical twins. The study's findings and limits: Beta clonotypes that were abundant in cord blood contained fewer insertions, a pattern absent from memory repertoires.

Healthy Caucasians provided all donations. The CDR3 contains 14 residues. V shed 2 bases, J shed 0 bases, and the junction held 4 bases outside the gene matches. Germline CDR1 is DFQATT and CDR2 is SNEGSKA (reference sequence). This clonotype has only a few counts. The antigen remains undetermined. Carrying unique molecular identifiers, the cDNA also gained a universal primer site through template switching. Each CDR3 protein gets one entry after TCRdb re-called the 5' RACE reads with MiXCR. The sample lists about 890,000 distinct CDR3 sequences, more than 9% occurring once. Separately, the same data were catalogued under a study of yellow fever vaccine responses in identical twins.

The chain uses TRBV20-1 and TRBJ2-7; TRBD1 agrees at 7 bases. Sample: PBMCs. The receptor was derived from a woman between 18 and 30 years old in good health. CDR3 region: CSARTRDSSYEQYF. CDR3 DNA: TGCAGTGCTAGAACTAGGGACAGCTCCTACGAGCAGTACTTC.